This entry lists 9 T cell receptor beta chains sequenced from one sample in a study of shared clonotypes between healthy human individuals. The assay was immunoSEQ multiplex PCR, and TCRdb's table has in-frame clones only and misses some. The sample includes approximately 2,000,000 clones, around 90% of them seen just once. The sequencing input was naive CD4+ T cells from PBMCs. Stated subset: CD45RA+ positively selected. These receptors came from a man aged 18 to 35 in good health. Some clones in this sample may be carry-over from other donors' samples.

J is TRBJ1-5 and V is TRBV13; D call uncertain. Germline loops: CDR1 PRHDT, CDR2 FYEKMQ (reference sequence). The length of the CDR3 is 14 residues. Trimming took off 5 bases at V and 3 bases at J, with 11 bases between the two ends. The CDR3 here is CASSSRPHNQPQHF. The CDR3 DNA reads TGTGCCAGCAGCAGTAGGCCGCACAATCAGCCCCAGCATTTT.

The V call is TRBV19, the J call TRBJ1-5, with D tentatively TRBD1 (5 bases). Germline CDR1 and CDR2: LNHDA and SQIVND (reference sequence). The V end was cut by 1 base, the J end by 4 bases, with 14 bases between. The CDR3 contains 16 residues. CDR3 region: CASSIVGGGGNQPQHF. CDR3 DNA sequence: TGTGCCAGTAGTATAGTTGGGGGAGGTGGGAATCAGCCCCAGCATTTT.

CDR3 nucleotide sequence: TGCGCCAGCAGCCAAGTTCAGGGGACTGGCGGAAACACCATATATTTT. This sequence encodes CASSQVQGTGGNTIYF. The chain is built from TRBV4-1 and TRBJ1-3, with D possibly matching TRBD1 (6 bases). Per the germline V gene, CDR1 is MGHRA and CDR2 is YSYEKL. V lost 1 base and J 4 bases, leaving 14 bases between the germline ends. The CDR3 extends over 16 amino acids.

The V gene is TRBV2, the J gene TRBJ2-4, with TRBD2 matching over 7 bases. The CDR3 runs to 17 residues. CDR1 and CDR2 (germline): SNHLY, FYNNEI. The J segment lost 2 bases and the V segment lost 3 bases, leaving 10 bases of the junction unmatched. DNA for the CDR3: TGTGCCAGCAGTGATGGGGGGGGACCCGGACCCAAAAACATTCAGTACTTC. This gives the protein CASSDGGGPGPKNIQYF.

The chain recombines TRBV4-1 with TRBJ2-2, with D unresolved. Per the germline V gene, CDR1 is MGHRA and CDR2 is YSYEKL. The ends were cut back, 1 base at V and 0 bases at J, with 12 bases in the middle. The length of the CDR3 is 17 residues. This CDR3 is CASSQVSGGANTGELFF. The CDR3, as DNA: TGCGCCAGCAGCCAAGTCTCTGGCGGTGCGAACACCGGGGAGCTGTTTTTT.

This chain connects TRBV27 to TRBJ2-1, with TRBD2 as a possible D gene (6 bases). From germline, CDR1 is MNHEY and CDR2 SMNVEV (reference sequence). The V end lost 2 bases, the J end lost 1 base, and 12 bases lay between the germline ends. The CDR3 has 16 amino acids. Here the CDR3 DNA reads TGTGCCAGCAGTTTAGGGGGGAGGCAATCCTACAATGAGCAGTTCTTC. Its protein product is CASSLGGRQSYNEQFF.

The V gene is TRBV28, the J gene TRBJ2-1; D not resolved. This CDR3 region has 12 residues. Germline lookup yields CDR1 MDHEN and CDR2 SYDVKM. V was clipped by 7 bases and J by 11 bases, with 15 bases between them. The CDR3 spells CASNSDGRKQFF. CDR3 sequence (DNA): TGTGCCAGCAACTCTGACGGCCGCAAGCAGTTCTTC.

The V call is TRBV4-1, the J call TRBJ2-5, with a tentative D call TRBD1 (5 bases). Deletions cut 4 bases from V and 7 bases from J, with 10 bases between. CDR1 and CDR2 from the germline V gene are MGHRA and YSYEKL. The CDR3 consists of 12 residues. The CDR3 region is CASSLPQGTQYF. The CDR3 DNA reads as TGCGCCAGCAGCCTTCCCCAGGGGACCCAGTACTTC.

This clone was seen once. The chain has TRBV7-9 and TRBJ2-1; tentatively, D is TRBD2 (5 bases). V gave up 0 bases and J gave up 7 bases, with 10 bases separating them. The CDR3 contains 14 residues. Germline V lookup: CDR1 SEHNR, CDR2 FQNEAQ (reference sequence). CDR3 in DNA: TGTGCCAGCAGCTTAGCGGGCTCGGGGAATGAGCAGTTCTTC. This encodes CASSLAGSGNEQFF.